The entry below describes one TCR beta chain. The TCR beta repertoire was assessed by survey-level immunoSEQ sequencing. Clones were sequenced by immunoSEQ multiplex PCR, and TCRdb holds only the in-frame ones, with some missing. The sample carries some 68,000 clones, approximately 92% recorded once. Germline lookup yields CDR1 LGHDT and CDR2 YNNKEL (reference sequence). J gave up 2 bases and V 5 bases, and 9 bases lay outside the gene matches. The CDR3 has 17 residues. The clonotype comes from a man between 35 and 55 years old with rheumatoid arthritis. Sequences were obtained from PBMCs. The rearrangement uses TRBV3-1 (or the pseudogene TRBV3-2) and TRBJ2-7; TRBD2 aligns across 13 bases. The CDR3 nucleotides are TGTGCCAGCAGCACTCATCCGGGACTAGCGGGAACCTACGAGCAGTACTTC. This gives the protein CASSTHPGLAGTYEQYF.